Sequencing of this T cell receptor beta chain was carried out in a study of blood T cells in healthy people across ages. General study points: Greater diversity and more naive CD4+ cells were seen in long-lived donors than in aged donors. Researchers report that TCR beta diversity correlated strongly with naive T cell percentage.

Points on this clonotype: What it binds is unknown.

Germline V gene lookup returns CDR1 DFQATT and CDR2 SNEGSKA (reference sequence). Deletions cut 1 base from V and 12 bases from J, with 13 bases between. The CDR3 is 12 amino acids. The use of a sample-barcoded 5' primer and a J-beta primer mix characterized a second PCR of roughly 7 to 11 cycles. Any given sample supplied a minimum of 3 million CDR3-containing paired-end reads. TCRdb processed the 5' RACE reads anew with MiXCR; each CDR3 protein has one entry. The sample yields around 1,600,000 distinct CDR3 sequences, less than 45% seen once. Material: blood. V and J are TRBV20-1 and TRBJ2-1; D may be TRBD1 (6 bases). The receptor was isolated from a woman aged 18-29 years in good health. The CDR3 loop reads CSARVVATGQFF. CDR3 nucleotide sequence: TGCAGTGCTAGAGTTGTGGCGACAGGGCAGTTCTTC.